The clone carrying this T cell receptor (beta chain) was found once. What it binds is not known. One junction end does not reproduce the germline sequence, and a read error may be involved. The source of the sample is a study of blood T cells in healthy people across ages. Notes on the study in general: The recorded TCR beta diversity per million T cells decreased in a roughly linear manner with age.

Germline-derived CDR1 and CDR2 are SEHNR and FQNEAQ (reference sequence). The CDR3 spans 14 residues. Each donor had ten milliliters of peripheral blood drawn. Primed by a sample-barcoded 5' primer and a J-beta primer mix, a second PCR proceeded for about 6 to 11 cycles. The study obtained at least 2.5 million CDR3-containing paired-end reads from every sample. One entry per CDR3 protein, called by TCRdb with MiXCR from the 5' RACE reads. The sample has about 1.4 million distinct CDR3 sequences, 59% seen once. The receptor comes from a man aged 18 to 29 in good health. This chain uses TRBV7-9 with TRBJ2-7; 7 bases are a match to TRBD2. The sequenced sample consisted of blood. The CDR3 sequence: CASDPSGTSYQQYF. CDR3 in DNA: TGTGCCAGCGATCCAAGCGGGACCTCCTACCAGCAGTACTTC.